The present TCR beta chain was sequenced within a study of blood T cell repertoires in COVID-19. Study context: COVID-19 samples, acute and convalescent, were from the United States, Italy and Spain. PBMCs, B-cell-depleted T cells, or T cells provided the cDNA or gDNA that made up the material.

Among Cohort 3 donors, those recovered had two negative PCRs, clearance, or symptom resolution. Sequencing was performed with immunoSEQ multiplex PCR; in TCRdb, only in-frame clones are kept and a portion is missing. The sample consists of 250,000 to 300,000 clones, about 90% of them appearing once. Germline CDR1 and CDR2: MNHEY and SVGAGI. The CDR3 consists of 15 residues. V was clipped by 2 bases and J by 6 bases; unmatched bases: 5. The gene calls are TRBV6-5 and TRBJ2-2, with 8 bases lining up with TRBD2. This receptor was obtained from an older woman who had recovered from COVID-19. Sequencing used PBMCs or T cells enriched from blood (not recorded which). The CDR3 nucleotides are TGTGCCAGCAGTTACGTTCCTAGCGGGCCCGGGGAGCTGTTTTTT. Translated, it gives CASSYVPSGPGELFF.